What follows are 13 T cell receptor beta chains derived from one specimen sequenced in a study of shared clonotypes between healthy human individuals. Positively selected for CCR7, the CD45RO-negative cells used as naive CD8 cells excluded terminally differentiated effector memory CD45RA+ cells. The data were produced by immunoSEQ multiplex PCR, yet TCRdb's version contains in-frame clones alone and is incomplete. The table shows 750,000 to 1,000,000 clones, with nearly 95% occurring only once. Specimen: naive CD8+ T cells sorted from blood. The origin of the receptors is a man aged 25 to 40 in good health.

Concerning this clone itself: Germline and junction disagree at one end, which may indicate a read error. The rearrangement joins TRBV4-1 to TRBJ2-5, with 10 bases matching TRBD2. Germline CDR1 is MGHRA and CDR2 is YSYEKL. This CDR3 has 17 amino acids. CDR3 region: CASSEETGLAHQETQYF. The DNA of the CDR3 is TGCGCCAGCAGCGAAGAGACGGGACTAGCGCACCAAGAGACCCAGTACTTC.

The CDR3: CASSFGPSPGELFF. DNA for the CDR3: TGTGCCAGCAGCTTCGGCCCAAGTCCCGGGGAGCTGTTTTTT. The gene calls are TRBV7-9 and TRBJ2-2, with D hard to call. The CDR3 is 14 amino acids. The germline CDR1 and CDR2 sequences are SEHNR and FQNEAQ (reference sequence). V lost 3 bases to trimming and J lost 6 bases, with 11 bases between them.

About this clone itself: The same CDR3 arises from other DNA sequences in this sample as well. The J gene is TRBJ1-1, the V gene TRBV29-1; no clear D. The CDR3 is 12 residues long. CDR1 and CDR2 from the germline V gene are SQVTM and ANQGSEA. Trimming pared 6 bases from V and 0 bases from J, leaving 8 bases between. The CDR3, as DNA: TGCAGCGTAACACTGATGAACACTGAAGCTTTCTTT. It specifies CSVTLMNTEAFF.

The chain couples TRBV7-2 to TRBJ2-3; D ambiguous. The CDR3 loop spans 14 amino acids. Germline assignment: CDR1 SGHTA and CDR2 FQGNSA. The germline V and J ends were trimmed by 5 bases and 3 bases, with 12 bases remaining between them. The CDR3 nucleotides read TGTGCCAGCAGCCCCTCGGACGAGACAGATACGCAGTATTTT. Its protein product is CASSPSDETDTQYF.

This chain connects TRBV5-4 to TRBJ1-1; TRBD1 aligns across 8 bases. There are 16 residues in the CDR3. The germline V gene encodes CDR1 SGHNT and CDR2 YYREEE (reference sequence). The trim removed 0 bases at V and 2 bases at J, leaving 6 bases unmatched. The CDR3 DNA reads TGTGCCAGCAGCTTGGGGCCCAGGGGGCAAAACACTGAAGCTTTCTTT. Residues: CASSLGPRGQNTEAFF.

The chain links TRBV28 to TRBJ2-5; 9 bases align to TRBD2. V was clipped by 2 bases and J by 5 bases; unmatched bases: 6. This CDR3 is built from 15 residues. Germline V gives CDR1 MDHEN, CDR2 SYDVKM. The CDR3 bases are TGTGCCAGCAGTTTAGGGGGACTAGCTAGGGAGACCCAGTACTTC. Its translation is CASSLGGLARETQYF.

This chain links TRBV11-2 with TRBJ2-1; D is uncertain. The ends were cut back, 1 base at V and 8 bases at J, with 15 bases in the middle. Germline V gives CDR1 SGHAT, CDR2 FQNNGV. This CDR3 is built from 15 residues. The CDR3 spells CASSLVPIDRHEQFF. The CDR3 region has the DNA TGTGCCAGCAGCTTAGTTCCCATAGACCGGCATGAGCAGTTCTTC.

The J gene is TRBJ1-4, the V gene TRBV28; 7 bases are a match to TRBD1. CDR3 length: 15 residues. Germline V gene lookup returns CDR1 MDHEN and CDR2 SYDVKM. V lost 5 bases to trimming and J lost 3 bases; unmatched junction nucleotides: 6. The CDR3 protein is CASSPSGGPNEKLFF. The CDR3 nucleotides are TGTGCCAGCAGTCCCTCAGGGGGGCCTAATGAAAAACTGTTTTTT.

A single count supports this clone. V usage is TRBV29-1 and J usage is TRBJ2-3; unclear D gene. CDR3 length: 14 residues. Per germline, CDR1 SQVTM and CDR2 ANQGSEA. Trimming removed 3 bases from V and 5 bases from J, with 15 bases in between. The CDR3 region has the DNA TGCAGCGTTGATTCCGGGCGAGGACGAGATACGCAGTATTTT. This encodes CSVDSGRGRDTQYF.

The chain joins TRBV10-3 to TRBJ2-7; weak D call: TRBD1 (6 bases). Trimming removed 5 bases at V and 1 base at J, with 9 bases between. The germline V gene has CDR1 ENHRY and CDR2 SYGVKD. The CDR3 runs 13 residues. CDR3 nucleotide sequence: TGTGCCATCAGTCCGGACAGTTCCTACGAGCAGTACTTC. It yields the protein CAISPDSSYEQYF.

This clone was observed a single time. The rearrangement links TRBV11-2 to TRBJ2-1, with 10 bases fitting TRBD2. This CDR3 comprises 16 residues. The germline V gene has CDR1 SGHAT and CDR2 FQNNGV. With 4 bases clipped from V and 8 bases from J, the junction kept 11 bases outside the gene matches. The CDR3 sequence: CASSSWTSGDPDEQFF. The CDR3 nucleotides read TGTGCCAGCAGCTCCTGGACTAGCGGAGACCCCGATGAGCAGTTCTTC. The full variable domain, in which reference TRBV11-2 and TRBJ2-1 provide the parts outside the CDR3, is EAGVAQSPRYKIIEKRQSVAFWCNPISGHATLYWYQQILGQGPKLLIQFQNNGVVDDSQLPKDRFSAERLKGVDSTLKIQPAKLEDSAVYLCASSSWTSGDPDEQFFGPGTRLTVL.

This chain uses TRBV7-9 with TRBJ2-5; D remains unclear. The germline V gene has CDR1 SEHNR and CDR2 FQNEAQ (reference sequence). This CDR3 contains 15 residues. The V and J ends lost 1 base and 4 bases respectively, with 13 bases between them. The CDR3 DNA reads TGTGCCAGCAGCTTAGTACGAGCTGGGATAGAGACCCAGTACTTC. Protein product: CASSLVRAGIETQYF. The full variable domain, its missing parts supplied by reference TRBV7-9 and TRBJ2-5, is DTGVSQNPRHKITKRGQNVTFRCDPISEHNRLYWYRQTLGQGPEFLTYFQNEAQLEKSRLLSDRFSAERPKGSFSTLEIQRTEQGDSAMYLCASSLVRAGIETQYFGPGTRLLVL.

The J gene is TRBJ1-5, the V gene TRBV10-3, with D unclear. CDR3 length: 14 residues. The V end was cut by 2 bases, the J end by 0 bases, with 5 bases between. The germline gives CDR1 ENHRY, CDR2 SYGVKD. The CDR3 loop reads CAISERVSNQPQHF. DNA for the CDR3: TGTGCCATCAGTGAGAGAGTTAGCAATCAGCCCCAGCATTTT.